A single sample gave rise to the 25 T cell receptor beta chains below, sequenced in a study of blood T cell repertoires in COVID-19. The protocol was immunoSEQ multiplex PCR, while the TCRdb copy is restricted to in-frame clones and leaves out a portion. The sample holds around 150,000 clones, around four fifths seen once. Sequenced material: peripheral blood. Receptor source: a woman older than 75 with acute or convalescent COVID-19.

The genes are TRBV7-3 and TRBJ2-3; 11 bases align to TRBD1. The CDR3 covers 14 residues. The germline V gene has CDR1 SGHTA and CDR2 FQGTGA. V lost 5 bases, J lost 7 bases, and 5 bases stayed unmatched. CDR3 amino acids: CASSPGTGGNTQYF. The CDR3 DNA is TGTGCCAGCAGCCCAGGGACAGGGGGGAATACGCAGTATTTT. The full variable domain, with the rest looked up from reference TRBV7-3 and TRBJ2-3, is GAGVSQTPSNKVTEKGKYVELRCDPISGHTALYWYRQSLGQGPEFLIYFQGTGAADDSGLPNDRFFAVRPEGSVSTLKIQRTERGDSAVYLCASSPGTGGNTQYFGPGTRLTVL.

This clone was recorded a few times. The chain couples TRBV6-6 to TRBJ2-2, with 8 bases aligning to TRBD1. The V segment lost 5 bases and the J segment 4 bases; nucleotides outside the gene matches: 6. CDR1 is MNHNY and CDR2 is SVGAGI in the germline V gene (reference sequence). The CDR3 runs 15 residues. The CDR3 DNA follows: TGTGCCAGCAGTCTCCGGGACAGGCGCACCGGGGAGCTGTTTTTT. Its protein product is CASSLRDRRTGELFF.

This chain uses TRBV4-1 with TRBJ2-4; 8 bases match TRBD1. Losses at the gene ends were 2 bases for V and 4 bases for J; bases not matched to a gene: 10. Germline CDR1 and CDR2: MGHRA and YSYEKL. This CDR3 contains 17 residues. The DNA for the CDR3 is TGCGCCAGCAGCCAACCTGACCGACAGGGGCCGAAAAACATTCAGTACTTC. Amino acid sequence: CASSQPDRQGPKNIQYF.

This chain links TRBV2 with TRBJ2-7, with 7 positions matching TRBD2. Germline V CDR1 and CDR2: SNHLY, FYNNEI. Unmatched junction bases numbered 4, after V lost 6 bases and J lost 2 bases. CDR3 length equals 13 residues. CDR3 residues: CASRGLPTYEQYF. As DNA, the CDR3 is TGTGCCAGCAGGGGACTACCAACCTACGAGCAGTACTTC.

The rearrangement joins TRBV3-1 (or the pseudogene TRBV3-2) to TRBJ1-5, with D perhaps TRBD1 (6 bases). V was shortened by 4 bases and J by 5 bases, with 9 bases between the two germline ends. The CDR3 has 13 residues. The germline CDR1 and CDR2 sequences are LGHDT and YNNKEL (reference sequence). The CDR3: CASSPTGDQPQHF. The DNA for the CDR3 is TGTGCCAGCAGCCCGACAGGAGATCAGCCCCAGCATTTT.

This sequence joins TRBV19 and TRBJ1-2; a possible D gene is TRBD1 (6 bases). CDR1 LNHDA and CDR2 SQIVND come from the germline V gene (reference sequence). V gave up 3 bases and J gave up 4 bases, with 12 bases separating them. The CDR3 is 14 amino acids. The CDR3 DNA reads TGTGCCAGTAGTATTGCAGGGGCGGGCTATGGCTACACCTTC. As protein: CASSIAGAGYGYTF.

This chain joins TRBV5-1 and TRBJ1-1, with D possibly TRBD1 on 6 matching bases. Trimming shortened V by 3 bases and J by 6 bases, and 18 bases separated the two germline ends. The CDR3 consists of 15 residues. The germline CDR1 and CDR2 sequences are SGHRS and YFSETQ. CDR3 nucleotides: TGCGCCAGCAGCTCCAGGGGCACTGGGGCCCCTGAAGCTTTCTTT. Its protein is CASSSRGTGAPEAFF. The whole variable domain, filled in from reference TRBV5-1 and TRBJ1-1, reads KAGVTQTPRYLIKTRGQQVTLSCSPISGHRSVSWYQQTPGQGLQFLFEYFSETQRNKGNFPGRFSGRQFSNSRSEMNVSTLELGDSALYLCASSSRGTGAPEAFFGQGTRLTVV.

The chain joins TRBV7-9 to TRBJ2-7; D remains unclear. Looked up from germline, CDR1 is SEHNR and CDR2 is FQNEAQ (reference sequence). The length of the CDR3 is 12 residues. Trimming took 2 bases from V and 3 from J, leaving 5 bases between them. The CDR3 region has the DNA TGTGCCAGCAGCTTAATGAGCTACGAGCAGTACTTC. This sequence encodes CASSLMSYEQYF.

The chain couples TRBV11-2 to TRBJ2-7; 9 bases map to TRBD2. CDR3 size: 14 residues. V dropped 5 bases and J dropped 3; count of bases not matched to a gene: 5. Germline V gives CDR1 SGHAT, CDR2 FQNNGV. The CDR3: CASSPGTSFYEQYF. The CDR3, as DNA: TGTGCCAGCAGCCCCGGGACTAGCTTCTACGAGCAGTACTTC.

This clone was picked up a small number of times. The chain carries TRBV6-2 or TRBV6-3 and TRBJ2-1; tentative D call: TRBD1 (5 bases). Trimming left V 0 bases short and J 6 bases short, with 12 bases between. This CDR3 spans 15 amino acids. Germline CDR1 is MNHEY and CDR2 is SVGEGT. The CDR3 here is CASSYSAQGFNEQFF. CDR3 coding DNA: TGTGCCAGCAGTTACTCCGCCCAGGGCTTCAATGAGCAGTTCTTC.

Only a few counts were recorded for this clone. The chain recombines TRBV27 with TRBJ1-6, with 8 nucleotides matching TRBD1. The V gene's germline CDR1 is MNHEY and CDR2 SMNVEV (reference sequence). V shed 6 bases, J shed 3 bases, and the junction held 13 bases outside the gene matches. This CDR3 region has 18 residues. The CDR3: CASSTSRPDRVYNSPLHF. The CDR3 nucleotides are TGTGCCAGCAGCACGAGCCGCCCGGACAGGGTCTATAATTCACCCCTCCACTTT.

The rearrangement links TRBV9 to TRBJ1-1, with 8 bases identical to TRBD1. The CDR3 extends over 14 amino acids. The germline CDR1 and CDR2 sequences are SGDLS and YYNGEE. J lost 1 base, V lost 3 bases, and 2 bases had no gene match. The CDR3 region is CASSAGTGNTEAFF. DNA of the CDR3: TGTGCCAGCAGCGCGGGGACAGGGAACACTGAAGCTTTCTTT. Filled out from reference TRBV9 and TRBJ1-1, the complete variable domain reads DSGVTQTPKHLITATGQRVTLRCSPRSGDLSVYWYQQSLDQGLQFLIQYYNGEERAKGNILERFSAQQFPDLHSELNLSSLELGDSALYFCASSAGTGNTEAFFGQGTRLTVV.

The J gene is TRBJ2-5, the V gene TRBV10-3, with 12 bases aligning to TRBD1. The CDR3 contains 17 residues. The junction had 9 bases not matched to a gene; V was cut back by 3 bases and J by 4 bases. Germline CDR1 and CDR2: ENHRY and SYGVKD. As DNA, the CDR3 is TGTGCCATCAGTGACATCCCGGGACAGGGGGCGCGAGAGACCCAGTACTTC. As protein: CAISDIPGQGARETQYF.

This rearrangement joins TRBV28 to TRBJ2-1; TRBD2 aligns across 12 bases. The CDR3 spans 15 residues. J gave up 5 bases and V 2 bases, and 1 base lay outside the gene matches. The germline V gene encodes CDR1 MDHEN and CDR2 SYDVKM. This CDR3 is CASSLGTSGHNEQFF. The DNA of the CDR3 is TGTGCCAGCAGTTTAGGGACTAGCGGGCACAATGAGCAGTTCTTC.

The rearrangement uses TRBV5-5 and TRBJ2-7; 10 nucleotides match TRBD1. CDR3 size: 14 residues. In germline, CDR1 is SGHKS, CDR2 YYEKEE (reference sequence). V lost 6 bases to trimming and J lost 1 base; unmatched junction nucleotides: 4. CDR3 nucleotide sequence: TGTGCCAGCACCCCGGGACAGGGGTCCTACGAGCAGTACTTC. It yields the protein CASTPGQGSYEQYF.

J is TRBJ1-5 and V is TRBV7-2; D is perhaps TRBD1 (5 bases). The CDR3 is made up of 15 amino acids. Trimming removed 0 bases from V and 0 bases from J, with 6 bases in between. Germline values: CDR1 SGHTA, CDR2 FQGNSA. CDR3 sequence (DNA): TGTGCCAGCAGCTTAGCGGGGGGTAGCAATCAGCCCCAGCATTTT. It codes for CASSLAGGSNQPQHF. The full variable domain, its missing parts supplied by reference TRBV7-2 and TRBJ1-5, is GAGVSQSPSNKVTEKGKDVELRCDPISGHTALYWYRQSLGQGLEFLIYFQGNSAPDKSGLPSDRFSAERTGGSVSTLTIQRTQQEDSAVYLCASSLAGGSNQPQHFGDGTRLSIL.

This clone was counted a single time. The CDR3, as DNA: TGTGCCAGCAGTGAAGGGGCTAGCGGGAGTGAGACCCAGTACTTC. The encoded protein is CASSEGASGSETQYF. V is TRBV2 and J is TRBJ2-5; 10 bases agree with TRBD2. The CDR3 is 15 residues long. In germline, CDR1 is SNHLY, CDR2 FYNNEI. The J segment lost 5 bases and the V segment lost 1 base, leaving 4 bases of the junction unmatched.

This chain joins TRBV11-2 and TRBJ1-1; TRBD1 matches at 9 bases. Germline V lookup: CDR1 SGHAT, CDR2 FQNNGV. The CDR3 has 15 residues. V shed 5 bases, J shed 4 bases, and the junction held 8 bases outside the gene matches. The CDR3 nucleotides read TGTGCCAGCAGCCTCCACAGGGGGCAGGGCACTGAAGCTTTCTTT. Translating gives CASSLHRGQGTEAFF. Full variable domain (rest looked up from reference TRBV11-2 and TRBJ1-1): EAGVAQSPRYKIIEKRQSVAFWCNPISGHATLYWYQQILGQGPKLLIQFQNNGVVDDSQLPKDRFSAERLKGVDSTLKIQPAKLEDSAVYLCASSLHRGQGTEAFFGQGTRLTVV.

This clone turned up a few times. This chain connects TRBV13 to TRBJ2-3; D might be TRBD2 (6 bases). CDR3 length: 17 residues. Germline values: CDR1 PRHDT, CDR2 FYEKMQ (reference sequence). Trimming cost V 6 bases and J 2 bases, with 21 bases left between them. CDR3 residues: CASSGTDGPRNTDTQYF. The CDR3 DNA is TGTGCCAGCAGTGGGACTGACGGGCCACGTAACACAGATACGCAGTATTTT. The variable domain in full, with the rest retrieved from reference TRBV13 and TRBJ2-3, is AAGVIQSPRHLIKEKRETATLKCYPIPRHDTVYWYQQGPGQDPQFLISFYEKMQSDKGSIPDRFSAQQFSDYHSELNMSSLELGDSALYFCASSGTDGPRNTDTQYFGPGTRLTVL.

This clone has just a few counts. This chain joins TRBV5-6 and TRBJ2-7; a weak D match, TRBD2 (6 bases). Germline CDR1 SGHDT, CDR2 YYEEEE. V lost 3 bases and J 1 base, leaving 17 bases between the germline ends. The CDR3 runs to 16 residues. The CDR3: CASSWGEDGGSYEQYF. CDR3 bases: TGTGCCAGCAGCTGGGGTGAGGACGGGGGTTCCTACGAGCAGTACTTC.

The V and J genes are TRBV5-8 and TRBJ2-3, with D uncertain. Trimming cost V 1 base and J 5 bases, with 17 bases left between them. The CDR3 is 16 residues long. Germline values: CDR1 SGHTS, CDR2 YDEGEE. The CDR3 DNA sequence: TGTGCCAGCAGCTTGCCAGCCCAGCGAATCCGAGATACGCAGTATTTT. This encodes CASSLPAQRIRDTQYF.

This chain uses TRBV11-3 with TRBJ2-5, with D hard to call. Germline assignment: CDR1 SGHNT and CDR2 YENEEA. The CDR3 runs 13 residues. Deletions cut 1 base from V and 3 bases from J, with 6 bases between. In nucleotides, the CDR3 is TGTGCCAGCAGCTTAGGAGTGGAAGAGACCCAGTACTTC. Amino acid sequence: CASSLGVEETQYF.

The rearrangement joins TRBV2 to TRBJ2-1, with 12 bases aligning to TRBD1. The germline V gene encodes CDR1 SNHLY and CDR2 FYNNEI. The J segment lost 7 bases and the V segment lost 6 bases, leaving 10 bases of the junction unmatched. The CDR3 sequence is 16 residues long. The CDR3 bases are TGTGCCAGCAGCGACCCCCGGGACAGGGGGCTTAATGAGCAGTTCTTC. Translation: CASSDPRDRGLNEQFF.

Only one count was recorded for this clone. The genes are TRBV6-2 or TRBV6-3 and TRBJ2-5; no firm D call. Trimming took 2 bases from V and 2 from J, leaving 12 bases between them. Germline assignment: CDR1 MNHEY and CDR2 SVGEGT. CDR3 length: 15 residues. CDR3 sequence: CASSYPVGLQETQYF. In nucleotides, the CDR3 is TGTGCCAGCAGTTACCCGGTGGGCCTTCAAGAGACCCAGTACTTC.

The chain uses TRBV19 and TRBJ1-2; D gene unclear. CDR1 and CDR2 from the germline V gene are LNHDA and SQIVND (reference sequence). V gave up 3 bases and J gave up 0 bases, with 8 bases separating them. This CDR3 is built from 14 residues. This chain's CDR3 is CASSIQVANYGYTF. The CDR3 nucleotides are TGTGCCAGTAGTATTCAGGTTGCTAACTATGGCTACACCTTC.